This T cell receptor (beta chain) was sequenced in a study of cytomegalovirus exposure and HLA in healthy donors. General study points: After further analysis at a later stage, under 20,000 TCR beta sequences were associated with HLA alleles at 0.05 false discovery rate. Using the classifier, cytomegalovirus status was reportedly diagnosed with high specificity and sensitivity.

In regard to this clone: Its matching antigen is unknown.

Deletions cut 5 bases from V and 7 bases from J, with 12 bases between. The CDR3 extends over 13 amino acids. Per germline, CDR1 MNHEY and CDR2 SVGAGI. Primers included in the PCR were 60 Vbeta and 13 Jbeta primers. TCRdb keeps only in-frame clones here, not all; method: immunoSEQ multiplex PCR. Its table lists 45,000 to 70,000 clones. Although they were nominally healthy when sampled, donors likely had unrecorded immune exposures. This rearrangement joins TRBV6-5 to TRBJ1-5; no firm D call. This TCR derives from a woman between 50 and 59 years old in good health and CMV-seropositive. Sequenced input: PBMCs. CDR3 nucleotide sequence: TGTGCCAGCAGTCCACGGGAAGGCCAGCCCCAGCATTTT. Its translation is CASSPREGQPQHF.